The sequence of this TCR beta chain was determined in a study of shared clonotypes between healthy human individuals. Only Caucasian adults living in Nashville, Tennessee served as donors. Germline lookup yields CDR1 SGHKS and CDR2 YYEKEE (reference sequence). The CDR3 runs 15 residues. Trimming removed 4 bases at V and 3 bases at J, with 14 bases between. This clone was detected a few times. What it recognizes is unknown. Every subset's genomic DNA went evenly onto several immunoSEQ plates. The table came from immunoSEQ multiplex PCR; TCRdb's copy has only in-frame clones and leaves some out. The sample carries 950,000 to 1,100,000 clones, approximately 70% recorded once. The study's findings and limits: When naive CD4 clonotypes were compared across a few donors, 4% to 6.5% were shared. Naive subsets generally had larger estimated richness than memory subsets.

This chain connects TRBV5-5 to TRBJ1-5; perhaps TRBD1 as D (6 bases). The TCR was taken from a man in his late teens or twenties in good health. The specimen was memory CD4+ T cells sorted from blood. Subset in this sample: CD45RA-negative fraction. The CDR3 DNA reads TGTGCCAGCAGCAACCATGGACAGATCAATCAGCCCCAGCATTTT. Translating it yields CASSNHGQINQPQHF.